This T cell receptor (beta chain) was recorded in a study of CD8 T cells in Susac syndrome. Study information: Patients with Susac syndrome who were sequenced included five or six with active disease and roughly eight in remission.

The authors reverse transcribed roughly 0.5 to 1 ug RNA with random hexamers. TCRdb fed the immunoSEQ multiplex PCR reads into MiXCR, producing one record per CDR3 protein. The sample lists about 120,000 distinct CDR3 sequences, roughly 95% occurring once. This CDR3 contains 14 residues. V shed 1 base and J shed 0 bases, with 6 bases lying between them. The V and J genes are TRBV12-3 or TRBV12-4 and TRBJ1-1; D remains unclear. This TCR came from a human donor with Susac syndrome. The sample consisted of CD4+ T cells from PBMCs. CDR3 sequence reads: CASSLGSLNTEAFF. The CDR3 coding sequence is TGTGCCAGCAGTTTAGGGTCCTTGAACACTGAAGCTTTCTTT.